Listed below are T cell receptor beta chains from one sample, sequenced in a study of shared clonotypes between healthy human individuals. Clones were sequenced by immunoSEQ multiplex PCR, and TCRdb holds only the in-frame ones, with some missing. Of some 350,000 clones in the sample, 74% were seen once. The sample consisted of memory CD4+ T cells sorted from blood. The origin of the receptors is a man aged 25-40 years in good health. CDR3s include the opening cysteine and the closing phenylalanine or tryptophan. The D gene is left open where the match is weak. The size entry is marked missing in some rows and otherwise reads once, few, many or a size class.

d_gene	v_gene	j_gene	abundance	CDR3nt	CDR3aa
-	TRBV7-9	TRBJ2-7	-	TGTGCCAGCAGCCGGGACTCCCTGAGCTCCTACGAGCAGTACTTC	CASSRDSLSSYEQYF
TRBD1	TRBV18	TRBJ2-7	few	TGTGCCAGCTCACCACCAAGGGGACAGGGTGGCGAGCAGTACTTC	CASSPPRGQGGEQYF
TRBD1	TRBV11-3	TRBJ1-1	-	TGTGCCAGCAGCGTTAGGACAGGGGCTGAAGCTTTCTTT	CASSVRTGAEAFF
-	TRBV2	TRBJ2-4	-	TGTGCCTATCTAGGCAAAAACATTCAGTACTTC	CAYLGKNIQYF
-	TRBV5-1	TRBJ2-1	many	TGCGCCAGCAGCTTGGTGGGACCCCGGGCCCGAAATGAGCAGTTCTTC	CASSLVGPRARNEQFF
-	TRBV6-1	TRBJ2-3	-	TGTGCCAGCAGCAGGACAGATACGCAGTATTTT	CASSRTDTQYF
-	TRBV7-6	TRBJ2-5	-	TGTGCCAGCAGCTTATCGCCAGAGACCCAGTACTTC	CASSLSPETQYF
TRBD2	TRBV6-1	TRBJ2-1	-	TGTGCCAGCAGCGAATATAGCGGGAGCTCACTTGAGCAGTTCTTC	CASSEYSGSSLEQFF
TRBD2	TRBV7-9	TRBJ2-7	once	TGTGCCAGCCAGACTAGCGGGAGTTACGAGCAGTACTTC	CASQTSGSYEQYF
-	TRBV6-1	TRBJ2-3	-	TGTGCCAGCAGTGAAGCTTGGGGGGGCCACACAGATACGCAGTATTTT	CASSEAWGGHTDTQYF
TRBD2	TRBV10-1	TRBJ2-1	-	TGCGCCAGCAGTGATCAGGCGGGAGGGCCCCGGCAGTTCTTC	CASSDQAGGPRQFF
-	TRBV7-2	TRBJ1-4	-	TGTGCCAGCAGCATATCCGGGACGGTTAATGAAAAACTGTTTTTT	CASSISGTVNEKLFF
TRBD2	TRBV11-3	TRBJ2-1	-	TGTGCCAGCAGCTCGGGACTAGCGGGAGCAGGGGAGCAGTTCTTC	CASSSGLAGAGEQFF
TRBD1	TRBV19	TRBJ1-5	-	TGTGCCAGTAGTATCGCACACGGACAGGGTCTTTGGCCCCAGCATTTT	CASSIAHGQGLWPQHF
TRBD2	TRBV5-4	TRBJ2-3	-	TGTGCCAGCAGCTTGGCCAGCGGGAGTCCTACGCAGTATTTT	CASSLASGSPTQYF
TRBD2	TRBV10-3	TRBJ2-1	-	TGTGCCATCAGTGATTCGAGGGGACTAGCGGGAGGTGGATACAATGAGCAGTTCTTC	CAISDSRGLAGGGYNEQFF
-	TRBV29-1	TRBJ2-1	few	TGCAGCGTCGCACGCCAACCTACCGCCTACAATGAGCAGTTCTTC	CSVARQPTAYNEQFF
-	TRBV5-1	TRBJ2-2	-	TGCGCCAGCAGCAGCGAGCGGCGGAACACCGGGGAGCTGTTTTTT	CASSSERRNTGELFF
-	TRBV29-1	TRBJ2-3	-	TGCAGCGTTGTACGTGCTAGCACAGATACGCAGTATTTT	CSVVRASTDTQYF
-	TRBV20-1	TRBJ2-1	-	TGCAGTGCTAGAGATCTGAGTGAGCAGTTCTTC	CSARDLSEQFF
-	TRBV7-2	TRBJ1-1	-	TGTGCCAGCCCTCGGGCGGGGTTGAACACTGAAGCTTTCTTT	CASPRAGLNTEAFF
-	TRBV4-3	TRBJ2-5	-	TGCGCCAGCAGCCCCCAGGCGGCAGGGTCCCAAGAGACCCAGTACTTC	CASSPQAAGSQETQYF
-	TRBV27	TRBJ2-6	once	TGTGCCAGCAGTCCAAGAATCTCTGGGGCCAACGTCCTGACTTTC	CASSPRISGANVLTF
TRBD2	TRBV6-5	TRBJ2-1	-	TGTGCCAGCGGCGGGGGAGTCTCCTACAATGAGCAGTTCTTC	CASGGGVSYNEQFF
TRBD2	TRBV6-1	TRBJ2-3	-	TGTGCCAGCAGTGCCTCTAGCGGGAGGGCTTTAGATACGCAGTATTTT	CASSASSGRALDTQYF
-	TRBV13	TRBJ2-3	-	TGTGCCAGCAGCGCAGAGGGGGCGGGGTACACAGATACGCAGTATTTT	CASSAEGAGYTDTQYF
TRBD2	TRBV2	TRBJ2-4	few	TGTGCCAGCAGTGAAAGAGTAGCGGGGCACCGAAAAAACATTCAGTACTTC	CASSERVAGHRKNIQYF
-	TRBV7-8	TRBJ2-1	-	TGTGCCAGCAGCTTATTGTCGGGCGGGAAGGGGGCTTACAATGAGCAGTTCTTC	CASSLLSGGKGAYNEQFF
-	TRBV5-5	TRBJ2-1	-	TGTGCCAGCACCCGGACGGGCGCCTCCTACAATGAGCAGTTCTTC	CASTRTGASYNEQFF
-	TRBV30	TRBJ1-3	-	TGTGCCTGGAGTCAGGGACCGTCCTCTGGAAACACCATATATTTT	CAWSQGPSSGNTIYF
TRBD2	TRBV6-5	TRBJ2-1	-	TGTGCCAGCAGTTACGCCCAGGCGGGGGGATACAATGAGCAGTTCTTC	CASSYAQAGGYNEQFF
-	TRBV5-1	TRBJ2-1	few	TGCGCCAGCAGTAGGGATCCTAGAAACAATGAGCAGTTCTTC	CASSRDPRNNEQFF
TRBD1	TRBV6-1	TRBJ2-7	many	TGTGCCACACGGAAGGGACAGGGGGCGGGCTACGAGCAGTACTTC	CATRKGQGAGYEQYF
TRBD2	TRBV2	TRBJ2-3	few	TGTGCCAGTAAGCGGGAGGCAGAAGTCACAGATACGCAGTATTTT	CASKREAEVTDTQYF
-	TRBV18	TRBJ2-3	-	TGTGCCAGCCCCGAGACTGGGGTGCTGTACCCTAGCACAGATACGCAGTATTTT	CASPETGVLYPSTDTQYF
-	TRBV6-1	TRBJ2-1	-	TGTGCCAGCAGTTATGAGAATGAGCAGTTCTTC	CASSYENEQFF
TRBD2	TRBV4-2	TRBJ2-7	-	TGTGCCAGCAGCCAGGGGACTAGCCTTTTGGGCGAGCAGTACTTC	CASSQGTSLLGEQYF
-	TRBV5-1	TRBJ1-1	-	TGCGCCAGCAGCTTTACTGCGGGGGGAGGCACTGAAGCTTTCTTT	CASSFTAGGGTEAFF
-	TRBV5-5	TRBJ1-2	few	TGTGCCAGCAGCTTTAATGCCGCAGTCTATGGCTACACCTTC	CASSFNAAVYGYTF
-	TRBV11-2	TRBJ2-7	-	TGTGCCAGCAGCTCTACAGGGTCATTCGGCGAGCAGTACTTC	CASSSTGSFGEQYF
-	TRBV19	TRBJ1-1	-	TGTGCCAGTAGCACCCGGGTTGAAGCTTTCTTT	CASSTRVEAFF
-	TRBV6-5	TRBJ2-2	once	TGTGCCACCTCCCTCACGGCCGGGGAGCTGTTTTTT	CATSLTAGELFF
-	TRBV6-1	TRBJ1-3	-	TGTGCCAGCAGTGAAGCAAGCCGCAGCTCTGGAAACACCATATATTTT	CASSEASRSSGNTIYF
TRBD1	TRBV18	TRBJ1-4	-	TGTGCCAGCTCACCGATGGACAGGGAGGGAAAACTGTTTTTT	CASSPMDREGKLFF
-	TRBV7-2	TRBJ1-3	-	TGTGCCAGCAGCCTGCTTGGGGGCTCTGGAAACACCATATATTTT	CASSLLGGSGNTIYF
-	TRBV20-1	TRBJ2-1	-	TGCAGTGCGGCGAGGGGGACTGAGCAGTTCTTC	CSAARGTEQFF
-	TRBV6-4	TRBJ1-4	-	TGTGCCAGCAGCATGACCCCTAGACCGCGAAATGAAAAACTGTTTTTT	CASSMTPRPRNEKLFF
-	TRBV28	TRBJ1-5	-	TGTGCCAGCAGTTTCAGCGGGGGAGGCAATCAGCCCCAGCATTTT	CASSFSGGGNQPQHF
-	TRBV28	TRBJ1-5	-	TGTGCCAGCAGCCGACTCCCCCCCAGCCTCAATCAGCCCCAGCATTTT	CASSRLPPSLNQPQHF
-	TRBV7-2	TRBJ2-7	once	TGTGCCAGCAGAAGTGTCGGGGCCTACGAGCAGTACTTC	CASRSVGAYEQYF
-	TRBV10-3	TRBJ1-1	-	TGTGCCATCAGTGAGTCGGCAGGGAAGGAGAACACTGAAGCTTTCTTT	CAISESAGKENTEAFF
-	TRBV5-4	TRBJ1-2	-	TGTGCCAGCAGCTCGGCCGGGGGTCGGCAGGAAGGCTATGGCTACACCTTC	CASSSAGGRQEGYGYTF
-	TRBV5-1	TRBJ2-3	-	TGCGCCAGCACCCTTACAGGGTCCACAGATACGCAGTATTTT	CASTLTGSTDTQYF
-	TRBV6-6	TRBJ1-5	-	TGTGCCAGCAGCAACCCCAATCAGCCCCAGCATTTT	CASSNPNQPQHF
-	TRBV6-5	TRBJ2-1	-	TGTGCCAGCAAGGGGGGGGCCAATGAGCAGTTCTTC	CASKGGANEQFF
TRBD1	TRBV19	TRBJ2-7	-	TGTGCCAGTAGTATGACAGGGAGCTCCTACGAGCAGTACTTC	CASSMTGSSYEQYF
-	TRBV9	TRBJ2-1	many	TGTGCCAGCAGCGTAGGATCACGCGACAGGTACAATGAGCAGTTCTTC	CASSVGSRDRYNEQFF
TRBD2	TRBV4-3	TRBJ2-1	few	TGCGCCAGCAGCCAGAGGCCAGGACTAGCGGGAGATGAGCAGTTCTTC	CASSQRPGLAGDEQFF
-	TRBV27	TRBJ2-1	-	TGTGCCAGCAGTTTGAGCCGCTTCGGACAGCCCGGACGGAACAATGAGCAGTTCTTC	CASSLSRFGQPGRNNEQFF